The clone carrying this T cell receptor beta chain occurred once. Its cognate antigen is unknown. This record belongs to a study of cytomegalovirus exposure and HLA in healthy donors. The PCR employed 60 Vbeta primers together with 13 Jbeta primers. Repertoires were generated with immunoSEQ multiplex PCR, while TCRdb's copy carries only in-frame clones and drops some. The repertoire consists of some 150,000 clones, with approximately 68% occurring once and the leading ten covering almost 4.5%. This CDR3 is 16 amino acids long. Study-wide results and caveats: In the analysis, some V segments, TRBV6-2 and TRBV6-3 included, were excluded as indistinguishable.

The clonotype comes from a man in his sixties in good health and CMV-seronegative. Sequenced sample: PBMCs. This sequence joins TRBV21-1 and TRBJ1-1. TRBV21-1 represents a pseudogene. For the CDR3, the DNA is TGTGCCAGTTCTACGGGGGGCCACAGGGTGAACACTGAAGCTTTCTTT. Protein: CASSTGGHRVNTEAFF.